In its sample, the clone carrying this TCR beta chain was seen once. Its specificity is unknown. These data belong to a study of CD8+CD57+ T cells in acquired aplastic anemia. Study-wide points: Patients and controls shared some 30 CD8+ CDR3 sequences, highly expressed in patients.

CD8+CD57+ cell expansion had been shown by flow cytometry in patients chosen for sequencing. The CDR3 is made up of 14 amino acids. Germline lookup yields CDR1 MGHDK and CDR2 SYGVNS. V lost 3 bases, J lost 3 bases, and 10 bases lay in between. It was genomic DNA that served as the template for profiling TCR beta VDJ and CDR3. TCRdb ran MiXCR on the reads and lists one entry per CDR3 protein. This sample has 200,000 or so distinct CDR3 sequences, with roughly half found just once. The receptor comes from a human donor with aplastic anemia. V and J are TRBV25-1 and TRBJ2-3, with D uncertain. The sequencing input was sorted CD4+, CD8+, or CD8+CD57+ T cells (not recorded which) from PBMCs. The CDR3 is CASSDPSQTDTQYF. The CDR3 bases are TGTGCCAGCAGTGACCCCTCGCAGACAGATACGCAGTATTTT.